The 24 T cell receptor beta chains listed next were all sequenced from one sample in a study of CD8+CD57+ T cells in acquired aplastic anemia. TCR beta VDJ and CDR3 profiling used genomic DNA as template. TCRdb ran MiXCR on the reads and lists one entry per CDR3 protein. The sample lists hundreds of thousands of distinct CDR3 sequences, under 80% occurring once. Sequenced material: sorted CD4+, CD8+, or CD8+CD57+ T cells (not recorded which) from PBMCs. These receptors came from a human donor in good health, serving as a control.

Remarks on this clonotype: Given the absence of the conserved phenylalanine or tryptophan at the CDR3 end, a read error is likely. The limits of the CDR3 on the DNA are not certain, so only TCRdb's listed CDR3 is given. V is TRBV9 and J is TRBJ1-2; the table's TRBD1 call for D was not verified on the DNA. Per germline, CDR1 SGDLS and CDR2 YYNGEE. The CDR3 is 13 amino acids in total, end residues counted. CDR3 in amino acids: CASSGCHGANTDI.

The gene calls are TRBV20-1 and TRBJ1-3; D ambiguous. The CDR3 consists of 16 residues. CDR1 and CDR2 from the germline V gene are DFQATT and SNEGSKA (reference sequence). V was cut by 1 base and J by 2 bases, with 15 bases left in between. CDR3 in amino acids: CSARARREGTGNTIYF. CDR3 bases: TGCAGTGCTAGAGCCCGCCGCGAAGGGACTGGAAACACCATATATTTT.

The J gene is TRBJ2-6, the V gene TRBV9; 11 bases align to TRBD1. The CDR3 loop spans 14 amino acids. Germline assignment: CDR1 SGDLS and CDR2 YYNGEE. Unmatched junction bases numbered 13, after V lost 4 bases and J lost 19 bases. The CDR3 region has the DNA TGTGCCAGCAGCATACTTCTGGGACAGGGGGATGAAACTTTC. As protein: CASSILLGQGDETF.

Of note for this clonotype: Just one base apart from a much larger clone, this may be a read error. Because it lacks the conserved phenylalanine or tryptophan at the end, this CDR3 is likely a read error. The CDR3 DNA is TGTGCCTGGAGGGTCGGGTCTGAAGCTTTCCTT. Translated, it gives CAWRVGSEAFL. J is TRBJ1-1 and V is TRBV30; D is undetermined. Looked up from germline, CDR1 is GTSNPN and CDR2 is SVGIG (reference sequence). Trimming stripped 3 bases from V and 6 bases from J, with 8 bases between. There are 11 residues in the CDR3.

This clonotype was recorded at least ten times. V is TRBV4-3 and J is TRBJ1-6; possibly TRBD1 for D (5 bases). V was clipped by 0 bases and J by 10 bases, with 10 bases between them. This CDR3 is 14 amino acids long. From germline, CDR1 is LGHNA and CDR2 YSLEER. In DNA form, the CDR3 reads TGCGCCAGCAGCCAAGAATTAGGGGACTCACCCCTCCACTTT. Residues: CASSQELGDSPLHF.

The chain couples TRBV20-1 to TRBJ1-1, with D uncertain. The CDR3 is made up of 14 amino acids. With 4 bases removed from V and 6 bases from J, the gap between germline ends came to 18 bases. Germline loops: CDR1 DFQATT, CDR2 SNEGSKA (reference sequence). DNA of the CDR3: TGCAGTGCTACTAAAAACAGAAATCAGCCTGAAGCTTTCTTT. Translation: CSATKNRNQPEAFF.

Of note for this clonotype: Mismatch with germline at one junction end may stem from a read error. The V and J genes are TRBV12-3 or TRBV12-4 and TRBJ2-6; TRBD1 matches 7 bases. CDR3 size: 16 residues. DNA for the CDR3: TGTGCTAGCAGCCCGGCCGGGACAGCTGGGGCCAACGTCCTGACTTTC. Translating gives CASSPAGTAGANVLTF.

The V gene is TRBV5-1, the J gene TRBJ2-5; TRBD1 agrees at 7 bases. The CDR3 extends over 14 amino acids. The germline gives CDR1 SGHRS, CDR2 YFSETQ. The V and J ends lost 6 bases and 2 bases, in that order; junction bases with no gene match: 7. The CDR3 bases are TGCGCCAGCATGCAGGACAGGAATCAAGAGACCCAGTACTTC. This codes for CASMQDRNQETQYF.

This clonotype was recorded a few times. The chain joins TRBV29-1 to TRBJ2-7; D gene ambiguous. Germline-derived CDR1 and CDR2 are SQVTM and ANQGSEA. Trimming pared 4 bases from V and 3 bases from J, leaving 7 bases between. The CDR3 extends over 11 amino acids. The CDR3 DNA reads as TGCAGCGTTGGACACCTCTACGAGCAGTACTTC. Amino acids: CSVGHLYEQYF.

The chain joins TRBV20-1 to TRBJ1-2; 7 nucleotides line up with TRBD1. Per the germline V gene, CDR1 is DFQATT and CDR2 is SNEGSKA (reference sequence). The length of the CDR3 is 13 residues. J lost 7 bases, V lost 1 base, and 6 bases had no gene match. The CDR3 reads CSARGRGDSGYTF. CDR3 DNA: TGCAGTGCTAGAGGCAGGGGGGATTCTGGCTACACCTTC.

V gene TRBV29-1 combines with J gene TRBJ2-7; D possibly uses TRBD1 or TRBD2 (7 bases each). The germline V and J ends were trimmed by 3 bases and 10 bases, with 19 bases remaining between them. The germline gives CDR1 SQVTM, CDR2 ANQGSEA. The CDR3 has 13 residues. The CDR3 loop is CSVDRGRGEDQYF. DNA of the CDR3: TGCAGCGTTGACAGGGGGAGGGGAGAGGACCAGTACTTC.

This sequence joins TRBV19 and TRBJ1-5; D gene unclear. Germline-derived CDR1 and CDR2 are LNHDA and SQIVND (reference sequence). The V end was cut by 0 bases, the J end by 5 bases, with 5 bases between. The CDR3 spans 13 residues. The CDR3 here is CASSIDKYQPQHF. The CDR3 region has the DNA TGTGCCAGTAGTATAGACAAGTATCAGCCCCAGCATTTT.

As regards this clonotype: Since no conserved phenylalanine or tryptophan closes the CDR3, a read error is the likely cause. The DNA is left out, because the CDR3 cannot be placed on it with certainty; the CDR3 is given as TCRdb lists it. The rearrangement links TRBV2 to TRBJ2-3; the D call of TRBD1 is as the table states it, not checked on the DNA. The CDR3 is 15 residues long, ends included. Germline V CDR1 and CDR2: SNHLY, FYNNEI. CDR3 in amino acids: CASSVEGKTEAFHCQ.

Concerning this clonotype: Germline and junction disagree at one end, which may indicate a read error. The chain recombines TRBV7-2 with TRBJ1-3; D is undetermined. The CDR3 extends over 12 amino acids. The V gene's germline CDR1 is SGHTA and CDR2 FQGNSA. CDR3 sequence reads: CANSLSGNTIYF. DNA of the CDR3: TGTGCCAACAGCTTGTCCGGGAACACCATATATTTT.

CDR3 in amino acids: CATWFTGTQKLFF. CDR3 nucleotide sequence: TGTGCCACCTGGTTCACAGGGACGCAAAAACTGTTTTTT. The chain has TRBV11-3 and TRBJ1-4; D may be TRBD1 (6 bases). Per the germline V gene, CDR1 is SGHNT and CDR2 is YENEEA. The germline V and J ends were trimmed by 10 bases and 9 bases, with 18 bases remaining between them. The CDR3 is made up of 13 amino acids.

DNA of the CDR3: TGCAGTGCTTGGGCGACAGGGTCCTACGAGCAGTACTTC. This translates into CSAWATGSYEQYF. V is TRBV20-1 and J is TRBJ2-7; TRBD1 aligns across 7 bases. In germline, CDR1 is DFQATT, CDR2 SNEGSKA (reference sequence). This CDR3 has 13 amino acids. V was pared by 5 bases and J by 1 base, with 5 bases of the junction left unmatched.

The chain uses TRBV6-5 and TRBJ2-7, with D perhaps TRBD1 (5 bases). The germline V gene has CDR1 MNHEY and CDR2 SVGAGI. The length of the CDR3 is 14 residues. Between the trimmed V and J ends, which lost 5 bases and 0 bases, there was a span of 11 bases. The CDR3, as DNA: TGTGCCAGCAGTGACAGATCAAACTCCTACGAGCAGTACTTC. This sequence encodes CASSDRSNSYEQYF.

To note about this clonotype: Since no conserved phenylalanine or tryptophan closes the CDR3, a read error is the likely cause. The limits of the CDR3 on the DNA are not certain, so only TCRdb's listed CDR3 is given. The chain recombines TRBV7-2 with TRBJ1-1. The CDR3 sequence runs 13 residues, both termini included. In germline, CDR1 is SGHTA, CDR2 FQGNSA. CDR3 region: CASSLRGRDSPLH.

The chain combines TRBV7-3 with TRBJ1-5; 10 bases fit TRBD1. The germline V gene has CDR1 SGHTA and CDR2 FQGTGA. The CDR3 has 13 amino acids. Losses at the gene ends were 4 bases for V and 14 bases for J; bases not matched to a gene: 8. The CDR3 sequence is CASSWTGGPLKHF. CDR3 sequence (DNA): TGTGCCAGCAGCTGGACAGGGGGACCACTGAAGCATTTT.

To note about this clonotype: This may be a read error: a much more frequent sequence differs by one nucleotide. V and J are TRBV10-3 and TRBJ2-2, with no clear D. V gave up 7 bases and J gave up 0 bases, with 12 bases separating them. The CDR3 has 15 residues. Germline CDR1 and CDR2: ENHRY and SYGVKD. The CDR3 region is CAIISTRANTGELFF. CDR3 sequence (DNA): TGTGCCATCATCTCGACACGCGCGAACACCGGGGAGCTGTTTTTT.

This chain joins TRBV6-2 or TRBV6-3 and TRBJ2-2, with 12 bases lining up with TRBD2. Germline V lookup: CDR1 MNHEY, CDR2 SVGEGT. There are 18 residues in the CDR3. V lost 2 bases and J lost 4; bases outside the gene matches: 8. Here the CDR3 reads CASSYRLAGGDGTGELFF. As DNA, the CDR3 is TGTGCCAGCAGTTACAGGCTAGCGGGGGGGGACGGCACCGGGGAGCTGTTTTTT.

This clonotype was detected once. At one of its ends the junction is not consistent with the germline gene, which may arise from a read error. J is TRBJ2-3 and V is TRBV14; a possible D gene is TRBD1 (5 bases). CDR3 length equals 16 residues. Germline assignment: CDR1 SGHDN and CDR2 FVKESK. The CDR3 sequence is CVSSHRTCIGTDTQYF. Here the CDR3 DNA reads TGTGTCAGCAGCCATCGGACATGTATTGGCACAGATACGCAGTATTTT.

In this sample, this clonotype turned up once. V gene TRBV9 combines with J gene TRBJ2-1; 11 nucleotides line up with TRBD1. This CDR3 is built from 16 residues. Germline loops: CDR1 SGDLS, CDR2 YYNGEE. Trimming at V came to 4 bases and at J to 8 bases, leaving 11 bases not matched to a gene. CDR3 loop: CASSLRTGGASDEQFF. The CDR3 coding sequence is TGTGCCAGCAGCCTTCGGACAGGGGGCGCCTCGGATGAGCAGTTCTTC.

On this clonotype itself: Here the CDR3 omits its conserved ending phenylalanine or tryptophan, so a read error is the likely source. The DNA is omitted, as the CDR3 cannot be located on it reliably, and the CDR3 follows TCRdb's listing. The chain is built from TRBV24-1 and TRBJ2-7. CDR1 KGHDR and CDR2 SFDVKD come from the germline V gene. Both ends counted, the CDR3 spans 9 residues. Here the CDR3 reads CATSDLQPK.